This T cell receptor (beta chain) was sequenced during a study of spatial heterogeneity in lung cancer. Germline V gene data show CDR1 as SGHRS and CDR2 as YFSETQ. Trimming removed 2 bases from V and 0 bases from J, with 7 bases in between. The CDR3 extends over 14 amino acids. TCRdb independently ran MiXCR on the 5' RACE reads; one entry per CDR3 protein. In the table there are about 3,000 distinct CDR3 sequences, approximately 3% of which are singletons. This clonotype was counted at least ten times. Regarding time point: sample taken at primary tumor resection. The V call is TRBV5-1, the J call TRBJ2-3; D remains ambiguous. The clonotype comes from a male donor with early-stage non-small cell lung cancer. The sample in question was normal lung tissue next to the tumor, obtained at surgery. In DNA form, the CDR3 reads TGCGCCAGCAGCTTCGCGGACAGCACAGATACGCAGTATTTT. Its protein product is CASSFADSTDTQYF.